The entry below describes one T cell receptor beta chain. Trimming pared 0 bases from V and 3 bases from J, leaving 12 bases between. The CDR3 extends over 15 amino acids. Per the germline V gene, CDR1 is MGHRA and CDR2 is YSYEKL. The data originate from a study of blood T cell repertoires in COVID-19. Generated by immunoSEQ multiplex PCR, the TCRdb table keeps only in-frame clones and is missing some. This repertoire shows about 350,000 clones, roughly nine tenths found once; its top ten account for roughly 1%. The sequencing sample was made of PBMCs or T cells enriched from blood (not recorded which). The rearrangement uses TRBV4-1 and TRBJ2-7, with D tentatively TRBD2 (5 bases). This TCR derives from a woman in her 30s who had recovered from COVID-19. CDR3 in amino acids: CASSQDPGNRYEQYF. The DNA of the CDR3 is TGCGCCAGCAGCCAAGATCCGGGGAACCGCTACGAGCAGTACTTC.